The 3 T cell receptor beta chains listed next were all sequenced from one sample in a study of blood T cells in healthy people across ages. A J-beta primer mix and a sample-barcoded 5' primer were used in a second PCR of roughly 6 to 11 cycles. TCRdb re-derived calls from the 5' RACE reads in MiXCR, one entry per CDR3 protein. This table has 1,300,000 or so distinct CDR3 sequences, around 59% appearing once. The specimen was blood. The receptors derive from a man younger than 30 in good health.

This clonotype was detected a few times. One junction end does not reproduce the germline sequence, and a read error may be involved. The V and J genes are TRBV7-9 and TRBJ2-1, with D unclear. Germline-derived CDR1 and CDR2 are SEHNR and FQNEAQ (reference sequence). There are 12 residues in the CDR3. The CDR3 coding sequence is TGTGCTAGCAGCCGCTTCGACGATGAGCAGTTCTTC. Its translation: CASSRFDDEQFF.

The V call is TRBV2, the J call TRBJ1-1; D not certain. The CDR3 is 13 amino acids. Germline CDR1 SNHLY, CDR2 FYNNEI. The V end lost 3 bases, the J end lost 5 bases, and 10 bases lay between the germline ends. CDR3 sequence (DNA): TGTGCCAGCAGTGACCCTATTGGGACTGAAGCTTTCTTT. Its protein product is CASSDPIGTEAFF.

The V call is TRBV25-1, the J call TRBJ2-3; D is perhaps TRBD1 (6 bases). The ends were cut back, 5 bases at V and 7 bases at J, with 22 bases in the middle. Per germline, CDR1 MGHDK and CDR2 SYGVNS. This CDR3 has 16 residues. CDR3 nucleotides: TGTGCCAGCAGTTCGGACAGATATCCGGAGTGGAATACGCAGTATTTT. As protein: CASSSDRYPEWNTQYF. The variable domain in full, with the rest retrieved from reference TRBV25-1 and TRBJ2-3, is EADIYQTPRYLVIGTGKKITLECSQTMGHDKMYWYQQDPGMELHLIHYSYGVNSTEKGDLSSESTVSRIRTEHFPLTLESARPSHTSQYLCASSSDRYPEWNTQYFGPGTRLTVL.